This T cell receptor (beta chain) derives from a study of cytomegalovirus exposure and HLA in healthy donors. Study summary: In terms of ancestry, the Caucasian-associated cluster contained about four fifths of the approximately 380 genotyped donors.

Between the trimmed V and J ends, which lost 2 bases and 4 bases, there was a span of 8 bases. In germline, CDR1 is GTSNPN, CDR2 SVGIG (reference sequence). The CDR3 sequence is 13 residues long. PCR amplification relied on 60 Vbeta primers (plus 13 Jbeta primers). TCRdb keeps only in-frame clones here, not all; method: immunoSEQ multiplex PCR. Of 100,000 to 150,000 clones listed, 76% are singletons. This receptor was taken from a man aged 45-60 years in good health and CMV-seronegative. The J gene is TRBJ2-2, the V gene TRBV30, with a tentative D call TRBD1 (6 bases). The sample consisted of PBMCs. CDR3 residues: CAWSTGITGELFF. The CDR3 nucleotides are TGTGCCTGGAGTACAGGGATCACCGGGGAGCTGTTTTTT.